This T cell receptor beta chain is from a study of blood T cell repertoires in COVID-19. Study-level background: From the United States, Italy and Spain came samples of acute and convalescent COVID-19. From T cells, B-cell-depleted T cells, or PBMCs came the material, which was cDNA or gDNA.

The V end lost 3 bases, the J end lost 10 bases, and 16 bases lay between the germline ends. The CDR3 contains 15 residues. The germline V gene encodes CDR1 MDHEN and CDR2 SYDVKM. In the original analysis: From reference gene primer amplification, estimates of nucleated cell counts were derived. Sequencing was performed with immunoSEQ multiplex PCR; in TCRdb, only in-frame clones are kept and a portion is missing. V and J calls and clone size are given by that table; D and trimming were obtained from the DNA. The data hold over 90,000 clones, with around 73% observed a single time. This clone appeared a few times.

The clonotype was recovered from a man in his sixties with active or convalescent COVID-19. Material: peripheral blood. The chain has TRBV28 and TRBJ1-6; D is unresolved. In nucleotides, the CDR3 is TGTGCCAGCAGTTTCCCCCCCGGACGGGGATCACCCCTCCACTTT. This translates into CASSFPPGRGSPLHF.